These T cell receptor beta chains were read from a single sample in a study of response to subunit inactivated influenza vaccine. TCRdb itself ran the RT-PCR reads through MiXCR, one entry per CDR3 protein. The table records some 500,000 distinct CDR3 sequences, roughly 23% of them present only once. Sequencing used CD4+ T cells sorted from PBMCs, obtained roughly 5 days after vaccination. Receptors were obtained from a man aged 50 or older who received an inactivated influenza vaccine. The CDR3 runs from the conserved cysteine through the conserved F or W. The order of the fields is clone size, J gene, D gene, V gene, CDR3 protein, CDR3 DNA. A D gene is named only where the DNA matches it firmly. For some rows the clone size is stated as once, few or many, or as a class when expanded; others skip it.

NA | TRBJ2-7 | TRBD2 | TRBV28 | CASGASGRYEQYF | TGTGCCAGCGGAGCTAGCGGGAGATACGAGCAGTACTTC
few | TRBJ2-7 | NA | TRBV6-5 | CASSNRGQSAYEQYF | TGTGCCAGCAGTAACCGTGGACAGAGTGCCTACGAGCAGTACTTC
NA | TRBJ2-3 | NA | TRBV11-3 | CASSAGPEGADTQYF | TGTGCCAGCAGCGCCGGGCCCGAAGGTGCAGATACGCAGTATTTT
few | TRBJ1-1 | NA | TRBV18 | CASSPRRYEAFF | TGTGCCAGCTCACCACGGCGGTATGAAGCTTTCTTT
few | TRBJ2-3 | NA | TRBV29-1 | CSVARLAGRSTDTQYF | TGCAGCGTCGCACGCTTAGCAGGGCGTAGCACAGATACGCAGTATTTT
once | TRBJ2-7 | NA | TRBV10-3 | CAISDGSSYEQYF | TGTGCCATCAGTGATGGTAGCTCCTACGAGCAGTACTTC
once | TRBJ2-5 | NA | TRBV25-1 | CASSEGGAGGETQYF | TGTGCCAGCAGTGAAGGGGGGGCAGGCGGAGAGACCCAGTACTTC
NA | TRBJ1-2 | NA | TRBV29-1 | CSVGEGRGNGYTF | TGCAGCGTTGGGGAGGGACGGGGAAATGGCTACACCTTC
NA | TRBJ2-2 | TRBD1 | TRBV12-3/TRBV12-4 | CASSLAGDRVPTGELFF | TGTGCCAGCAGTTTAGCGGGGGACAGGGTCCCCACCGGGGAGCTGTTTTTT
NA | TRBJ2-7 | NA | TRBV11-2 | CASATPGEQYF | TGTGCCAGCGCTACCCCGGGCGAGCAGTACTTC
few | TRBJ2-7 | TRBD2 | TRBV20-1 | CSARDRLAGAQYF | TGCAGTGCTAGAGATAGGCTAGCGGGAGCGCAGTACTTC
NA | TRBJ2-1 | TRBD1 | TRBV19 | CASSQWDSVRSESYNEQFF | TGTGCCAGTAGTCAGTGGGACAGCGTACGATCGGAGTCCTACAATGAGCAGTTCTTC
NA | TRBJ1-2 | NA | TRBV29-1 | CSVRTAQGYGYTF | TGCAGCGTTCGGACAGCCCAGGGCTATGGCTACACCTTC
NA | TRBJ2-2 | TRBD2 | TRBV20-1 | CSARDPGTSGYTGELFF | TGCAGTGCTAGAGATCCGGGGACTAGCGGATACACCGGGGAGCTGTTTTTT
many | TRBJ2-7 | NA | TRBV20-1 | CSARDSSYEQYF | TGCAGTGCTAGGGACAGCTCCTACGAGCAGTACTTC
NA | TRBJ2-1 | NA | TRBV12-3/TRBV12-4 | CASRGDLNEQFF | TGTGCCAGCAGGGGGGATCTCAATGAGCAGTTCTTC
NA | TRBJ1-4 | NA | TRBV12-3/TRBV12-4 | CASSYTGPTNEKLFF | TGTGCCAGCAGTTACACGGGGCCAACTAATGAAAAACTGTTTTTT
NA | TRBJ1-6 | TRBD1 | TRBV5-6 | CASSSGQGSNSPLHF | TGTGCCAGCAGCTCGGGACAGGGAAGTAATTCACCCCTCCACTTT
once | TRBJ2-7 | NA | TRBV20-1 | CSVPGSSYEQYF | TGCAGTGTCCCAGGATCTTCCTACGAGCAGTACTTC
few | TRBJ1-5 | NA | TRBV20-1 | CSASAGAWEPQHF | TGCAGTGCTAGTGCAGGCGCCTGGGAGCCCCAGCATTTT
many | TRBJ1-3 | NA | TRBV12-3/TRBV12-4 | CASSLPPDRASGNTIYF | TGTGCCAGCAGCCTACCCCCTGACCGCGCCTCTGGAAACACCATATATTTT
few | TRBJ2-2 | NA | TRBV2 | CASRKRGETGELFF | TGTGCCAGCAGGAAAAGGGGGGAAACCGGGGAGCTGTTTTTT
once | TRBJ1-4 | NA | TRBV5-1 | CASSLGGYGTNEKLFF | TGCGCCAGCAGCTTAGGAGGGTATGGAACTAATGAAAAACTGTTTTTT
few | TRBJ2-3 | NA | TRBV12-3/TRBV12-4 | CASRPTRVAGRLGTQYF | TGTGCCAGCAGGCCAACCAGGGTGGCGGGCCGGCTGGGTACGCAGTATTTT
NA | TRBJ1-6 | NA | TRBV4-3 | CASSPGRVGLPGNSPLHF | TGCGCCAGCAGCCCGGGTAGGGTCGGCCTTCCCGGTAATTCACCCCTCCACTTT
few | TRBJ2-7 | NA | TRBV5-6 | CASSPAGLTYEQYF | TGTGCCAGCAGCCCGGCGGGGTTGACCTACGAGCAGTACTTC
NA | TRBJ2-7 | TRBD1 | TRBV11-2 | CASSTYRDRTYEQYF | TGTGCCAGCAGCACCTACCGGGACAGGACCTACGAGCAGTACTTC
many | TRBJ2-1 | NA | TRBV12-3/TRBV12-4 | CASRGTGDEQFF | TGTGCCAGCAGGGGGACGGGGGATGAGCAGTTCTTC
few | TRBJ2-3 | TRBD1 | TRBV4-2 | CASRSHSGGARGRTDTQYF | TGTGCCAGCAGGTCACATTCAGGGGGCGCCCGGGGACGCACAGATACGCAGTATTTT
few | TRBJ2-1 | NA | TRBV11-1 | CASSLAGHHYNEQFF | TGTGCCAGCAGCTTAGCGGGACACCACTACAATGAGCAGTTCTTC
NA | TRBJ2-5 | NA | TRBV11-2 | CASSLETGRRETQYF | TGTGCCAGCAGCTTAGAAACAGGGCGAAGGGAGACCCAGTACTTC
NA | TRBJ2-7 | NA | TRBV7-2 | CASTHPGTASRGEQYF | TGTGCCAGCACCCACCCCGGAACAGCTTCCCGAGGGGAGCAGTACTTC
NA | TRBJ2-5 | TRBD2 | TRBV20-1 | CSAPPGLAGKETQYF | TGCAGTGCTCCCCCCGGACTAGCGGGTAAAGAGACCCAGTACTTC
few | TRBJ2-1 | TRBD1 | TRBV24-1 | CATSDYSGTGGTNEQFF | TGTGCCACCAGTGACTATTCCGGGACAGGGGGGACGAATGAGCAGTTCTTC
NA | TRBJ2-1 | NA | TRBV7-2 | CASSLHRGDEQFF | TGTGCCAGCAGCTTACACCGGGGCGATGAGCAGTTCTTC
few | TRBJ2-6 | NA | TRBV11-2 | CASSLGWGRILSGANVLTF | TGTGCCAGCAGCTTAGGTTGGGGACGGATACTCTCTGGGGCCAACGTCCTGACTTTC
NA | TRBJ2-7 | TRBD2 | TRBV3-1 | CASRYPLAGPYEQYF | TGTGCCAGCAGGTATCCTCTAGCGGGCCCCTACGAGCAGTACTTC
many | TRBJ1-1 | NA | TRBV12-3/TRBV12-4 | CASSVGLPTREAFF | TGTGCCAGCAGTGTGGGACTTCCTACCCGGGAAGCTTTCTTT
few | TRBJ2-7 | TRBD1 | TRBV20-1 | CSAREVQGADEQYF | TGCAGTGCTAGAGAAGTCCAGGGGGCGGACGAGCAGTACTTC
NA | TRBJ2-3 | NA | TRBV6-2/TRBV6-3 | CASRPRRAGPDTQYF | TGTGCCAGCAGACCCCGGAGGGCAGGTCCGGATACGCAGTATTTT
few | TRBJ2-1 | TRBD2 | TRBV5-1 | CASTTSGATYNEQFF | TGCGCCAGCACTACTAGCGGGGCCACCTACAATGAGCAGTTCTTC
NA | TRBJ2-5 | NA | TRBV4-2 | CASSRPGPAPETQYF | TGTGCCAGCAGCCGCCCGGGACCAGCTCCAGAGACCCAGTACTTC
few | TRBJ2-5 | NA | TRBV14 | CASSLWRGSGQETQYF | TGTGCCAGCAGCCTTTGGCGGGGAAGCGGACAAGAGACCCAGTACTTC
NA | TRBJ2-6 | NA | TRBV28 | CASSMTGANVLTF | TGTGCCAGCAGTATGACTGGGGCCAACGTCCTGACTTTC
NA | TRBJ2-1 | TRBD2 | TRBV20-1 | CSARVKRGEYNEQFF | TGCAGTGCTAGAGTGAAGCGGGGGGAGTACAATGAGCAGTTCTTC
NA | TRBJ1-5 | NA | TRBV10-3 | CAISESRRNQPQHF | TGTGCCATCAGTGAGTCGCGGAGGAATCAGCCCCAGCATTTT
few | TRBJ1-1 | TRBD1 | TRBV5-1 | CASRSGTGNTEAFF | TGCGCCAGCAGATCCGGGACAGGGAACACTGAAGCTTTCTTT
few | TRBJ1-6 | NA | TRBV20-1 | CSARGAEGHNSPLHF | TGCAGTGCTAGGGGGGCCGAGGGGCATAATTCACCCCTCCACTTT
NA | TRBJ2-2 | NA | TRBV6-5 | CASSYTGLGTGELFF | TGTGCCAGCAGTTACACCGGACTTGGAACCGGGGAGCTGTTTTTT
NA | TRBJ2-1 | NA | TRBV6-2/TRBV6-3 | CASSYPRRSYNEQFF | TGTGCCAGCAGTTACCCCCGCCGGAGTTACAATGAGCAGTTCTTC
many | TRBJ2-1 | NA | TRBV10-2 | CASSEHLGNEQFF | TGCGCCAGCAGTGAGCACTTAGGGAATGAGCAGTTCTTC
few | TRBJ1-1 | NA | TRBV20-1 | CSARRHTEAFF | TGCAGTGCCCGGCGGCACACTGAAGCTTTCTTT
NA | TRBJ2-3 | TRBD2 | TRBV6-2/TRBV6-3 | CASRPLSGRHTDTQYF | TGTGCCAGCAGACCCCTTAGCGGGAGACACACAGATACGCAGTATTTT
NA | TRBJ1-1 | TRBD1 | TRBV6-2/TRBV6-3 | CASSYGQGVASTAHTEAFF | TGTGCCAGCAGTTACGGACAGGGGGTAGCCTCGACTGCCCACACTGAAGCTTTCTTT
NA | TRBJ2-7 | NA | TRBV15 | CATSRDHLVNEQYF | TGTGCCACCAGCAGAGATCATTTGGTAAACGAGCAGTACTTC
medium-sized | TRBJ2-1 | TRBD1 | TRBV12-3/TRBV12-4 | CASSPGTGILGNEQFF | TGTGCCAGCAGTCCCGGGACAGGGATTCTAGGCAATGAGCAGTTCTTC